The clone carrying this T cell receptor beta chain came up many times. Its target is not known. The germline gives CDR1 LGHDT, CDR2 YNNKEL (reference sequence). The germline V and J ends were trimmed by 0 bases and 9 bases, with 5 bases remaining between them. The length of the CDR3 is 12 residues. The source of the sample is a study of regulatory T cells in long-lasting Graves disease. Construction of the TCR beta libraries employed iRepertoire HTBI primers in conjunction with Arm-PCR of CDR3 regions. TCRdb used MiXCR to reprocess the multiplex PCR reads, holding one entry per CDR3 protein. In the table there are about 530,000 distinct CDR3 sequences, about 16% of which are singletons. Study-wide results and caveats: Among the persistent patients, 2,500 to 3,000 public clonotypes were shared, more than the roughly 990 shared among new patients. Analyses excluded thyroid tissue, covering peripheral blood alone.

Time point meaning: newly diagnosed GD, antithyroid drugs for less than 3 months. PBMC RNA was the source of the TCR library. These data are also associated with another study on T cells in Graves' hyperthyroidism and ophthalmopathy. That source adds: First-round RT-PCR of the TCR CDR3 relied on the HTBI primer set.

The source is a middle-aged woman with Graves disease. The specimen comprised peripheral blood mononuclear cells (PBMCs), sampled at new diagnosis, from a patient treated with antithyroid drugs. The V call is TRBV3-1, the J call TRBJ1-4; no firm D call. CDR3 sequence reads: CASSQDRQKLFF. As DNA, the CDR3 is TGTGCCAGCAGCCAAGATCGGCAAAAACTGTTTTTT.